These T cell receptor beta chains were read from a single sample in a study of T cell responses to AZD1222 COVID-19 vaccine. The protocol was immunoSEQ multiplex PCR, while the TCRdb copy is restricted to in-frame clones and leaves out a portion. This sample has approximately 89,000 clones, with approximately 91% found just once. The sequences come from peripheral blood, collected on day 0 of AZD1222 vaccination. Receptors were obtained from an adult in good health. Both conserved end residues are part of each CDR3. A D gene is named only where the DNA matches it firmly. Only part of the rows carry a size: once, few, many, or a class if the clone is expanded.

cdr3_aa: CASSWGQEGDTEAFF
cdr3_nt: TGTGCCAGCAGTTGGGGACAGGAGGGCGACACTGAAGCTTTCTTT
j_call: TRBJ1-1
d_call: TRBD1
v_call: TRBV28
clone_size: once

cdr3_aa: CASSRDTHSNQPQHF
cdr3_nt: TGTGCCAGCAGCCGAGACACTCATAGCAATCAGCCCCAGCATTTT
j_call: TRBJ1-5
d_call: NA
v_call: TRBV6-5
clone_size: few

cdr3_aa: CASYRGTRTEAFF
cdr3_nt: TGTGCCTCTTACAGGGGAACGAGGACTGAAGCTTTCTTT
j_call: TRBJ1-1
d_call: TRBD1
v_call: TRBV30
clone_size: NA

cdr3_aa: CASSDPGVPGHEQYF
cdr3_nt: TGTGCCAGCAGTGACCCCGGGGTTCCCGGCCACGAGCAGTACTTC
j_call: TRBJ2-7
d_call: NA
v_call: TRBV25-1
clone_size: NA

cdr3_aa: CATSRAAGAKNIQYF
cdr3_nt: TGTGCCACCAGCAGAGCCGCGGGAGCCAAAAACATTCAGTACTTC
j_call: TRBJ2-4
d_call: NA
v_call: TRBV15
clone_size: NA

cdr3_aa: CASSDPGGDSSSYEQYF
cdr3_nt: TGCGCCAGCAGTGACCCCGGGGGGGACAGCTCATCCTACGAGCAGTACTTC
j_call: TRBJ2-7
d_call: NA
v_call: TRBV10-2
clone_size: NA

cdr3_aa: CASSYSREGQPQHF
cdr3_nt: TGTGCCAGCAGTTATAGCAGGGAAGGTCAGCCCCAGCATTTT
j_call: TRBJ1-5
d_call: NA
v_call: TRBV6-2/TRBV6-3
clone_size: NA

cdr3_aa: CASSLVGRAFNQPQHF
cdr3_nt: TGTGCCAGCAGCTTGGTTGGCAGGGCCTTCAATCAGCCCCAGCATTTT
j_call: TRBJ1-5
d_call: NA
v_call: TRBV7-6
clone_size: NA

cdr3_aa: CASSQATGGTEAFF
cdr3_nt: TGTGCCAGCAGCCAAGCGACAGGGGGCACTGAAGCTTTCTTT
j_call: TRBJ1-1
d_call: TRBD1
v_call: TRBV4-2
clone_size: NA

cdr3_aa: CASTLDRSPSPLHF
cdr3_nt: TGTGCCAGCACCCTGGACAGGTCTCCTTCACCCCTCCACTTT
j_call: TRBJ1-6
d_call: TRBD1
v_call: TRBV6-5
clone_size: NA

cdr3_aa: CASSDLRVDTQYF
cdr3_nt: TGTGCCAGCAGTGATCTCAGGGTTGATACGCAGTATTTT
j_call: TRBJ2-3
d_call: NA
v_call: TRBV2
clone_size: NA

cdr3_aa: CATSSGQMYGYTF
cdr3_nt: TGTGCCACCAGCAGCGGGCAGATGTATGGCTACACCTTC
j_call: TRBJ1-2
d_call: NA
v_call: TRBV15
clone_size: NA

cdr3_aa: CASSDSPFTEAFF
cdr3_nt: TGTGCCAGCAGTGACTCCCCATTCACTGAAGCTTTCTTT
j_call: TRBJ1-1
d_call: NA
v_call: TRBV6-4
clone_size: NA

cdr3_aa: CSVEETGTGLPVAFF
cdr3_nt: TGCAGCGTTGAAGAGACCGGGACAGGCCTACCGGTAGCTTTCTTT
j_call: TRBJ1-1
d_call: TRBD1
v_call: TRBV29-1
clone_size: NA

cdr3_aa: CASSPHGGTGDEKLFF
cdr3_nt: TGCGCCAGCAGCCCCCACGGAGGGACAGGGGATGAAAAACTGTTTTTT
j_call: TRBJ1-4
d_call: TRBD1
v_call: TRBV5-1
clone_size: NA

cdr3_aa: CASSLEGQINEQFF
cdr3_nt: TGCGCCAGCAGCTTGGAGGGACAGATCAATGAGCAGTTCTTC
j_call: TRBJ2-1
d_call: TRBD1
v_call: TRBV5-1
clone_size: NA

cdr3_aa: CASSQVLTGITYEQYF
cdr3_nt: TGCGCCAGCAGCCAAGTACTCACAGGGATCACCTACGAGCAGTACTTC
j_call: TRBJ2-7
d_call: NA
v_call: TRBV4-1
clone_size: NA

cdr3_aa: CASSLAGSLGYEQYF
cdr3_nt: TGTGCCAGCAGCTTGGCCGGCAGCCTCGGATACGAGCAGTACTTC
j_call: TRBJ2-7
d_call: NA
v_call: TRBV5-4
clone_size: NA